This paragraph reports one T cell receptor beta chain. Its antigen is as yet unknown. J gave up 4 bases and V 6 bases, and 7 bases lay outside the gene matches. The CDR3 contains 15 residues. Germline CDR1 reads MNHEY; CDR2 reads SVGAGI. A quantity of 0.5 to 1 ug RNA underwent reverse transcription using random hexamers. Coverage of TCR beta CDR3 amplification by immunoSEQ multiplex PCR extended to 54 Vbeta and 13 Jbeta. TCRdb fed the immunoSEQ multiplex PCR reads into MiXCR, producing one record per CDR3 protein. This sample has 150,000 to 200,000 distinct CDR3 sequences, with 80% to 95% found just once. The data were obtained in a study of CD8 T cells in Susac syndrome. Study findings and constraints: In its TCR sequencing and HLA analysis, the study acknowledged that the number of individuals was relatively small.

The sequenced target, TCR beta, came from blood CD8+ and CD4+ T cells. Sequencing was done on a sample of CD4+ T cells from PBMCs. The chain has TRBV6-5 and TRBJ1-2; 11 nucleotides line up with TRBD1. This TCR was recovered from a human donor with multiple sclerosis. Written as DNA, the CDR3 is TGTGCCAGCAGAGCCGGGACAGGGGGAATCTATGGCTACACCTTC. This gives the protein CASRAGTGGIYGYTF.